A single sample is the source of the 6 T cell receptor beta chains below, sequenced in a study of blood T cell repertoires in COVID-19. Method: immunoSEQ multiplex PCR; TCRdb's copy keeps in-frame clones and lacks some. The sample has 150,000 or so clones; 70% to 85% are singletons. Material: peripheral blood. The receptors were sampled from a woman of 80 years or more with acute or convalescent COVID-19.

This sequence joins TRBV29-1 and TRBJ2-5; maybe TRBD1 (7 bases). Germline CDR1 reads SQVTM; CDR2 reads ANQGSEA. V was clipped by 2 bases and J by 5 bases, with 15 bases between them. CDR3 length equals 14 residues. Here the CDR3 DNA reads TGCAGCGTTGAAACGGGCAGGGGGGTCGAGACCCAGTACTTC. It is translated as CSVETGRGVETQYF. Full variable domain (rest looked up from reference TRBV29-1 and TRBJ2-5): SAVISQKPSRDICQRGTSLTIQCQVDSQVTMMFWYRQQPGQSLTLIATANQGSEATYESGFVIDKFPISRPNLTFSTLTVSNMSPEDSSIYLCSVETGRGVETQYFGPGTRLLVL.

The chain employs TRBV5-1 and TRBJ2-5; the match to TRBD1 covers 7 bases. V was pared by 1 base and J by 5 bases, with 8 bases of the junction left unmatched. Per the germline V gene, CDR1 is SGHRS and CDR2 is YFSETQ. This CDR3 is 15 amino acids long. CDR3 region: CASSLFGQATETQYF. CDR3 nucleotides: TGCGCCAGCAGCTTGTTCGGACAGGCGACTGAGACCCAGTACTTC. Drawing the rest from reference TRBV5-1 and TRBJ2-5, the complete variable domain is KAGVTQTPRYLIKTRGQQVTLSCSPISGHRSVSWYQQTPGQGLQFLFEYFSETQRNKGNFPGRFSGRQFSNSRSEMNVSTLELGDSALYLCASSLFGQATETQYFGPGTRLLVL.

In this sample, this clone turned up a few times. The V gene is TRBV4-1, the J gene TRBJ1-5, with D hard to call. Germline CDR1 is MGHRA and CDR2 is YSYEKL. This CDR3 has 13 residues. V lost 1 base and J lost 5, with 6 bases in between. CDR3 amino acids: CASSQGRYQPQHF. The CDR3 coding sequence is TGCGCCAGCAGCCAAGGCAGGTATCAGCCCCAGCATTTT.

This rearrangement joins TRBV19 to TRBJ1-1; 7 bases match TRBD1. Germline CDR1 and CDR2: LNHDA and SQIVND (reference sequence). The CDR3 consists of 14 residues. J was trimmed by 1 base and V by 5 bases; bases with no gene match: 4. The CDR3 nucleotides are TGTGCCAGTAGTTCGGGACAGCGGAACACTGAAGCTTTCTTT. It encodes CASSSGQRNTEAFF.

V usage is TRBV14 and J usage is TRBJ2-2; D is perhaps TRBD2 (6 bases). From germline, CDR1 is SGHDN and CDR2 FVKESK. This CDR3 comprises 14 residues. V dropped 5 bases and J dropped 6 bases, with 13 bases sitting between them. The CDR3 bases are TGTGCCAGCAGCGCCACGACTAGAGCCGGGGAGCTGTTTTTT. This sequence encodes CASSATTRAGELFF. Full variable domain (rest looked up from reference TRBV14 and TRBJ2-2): EAGVTQFPSHSVIEKGQTVTLRCDPISGHDNLYWYRRVMGKEIKFLLHFVKESKQDESGMPNNRFLAERTGGTYSTLKVQPAELEDSGVYFCASSATTRAGELFFGEGSRLTVL.

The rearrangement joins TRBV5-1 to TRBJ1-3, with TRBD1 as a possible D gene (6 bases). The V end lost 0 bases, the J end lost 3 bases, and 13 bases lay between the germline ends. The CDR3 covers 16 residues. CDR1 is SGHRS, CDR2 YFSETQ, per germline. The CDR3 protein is CASSLVGTSVGNTIYF. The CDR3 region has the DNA TGCGCCAGCAGCTTGGTAGGGACATCGGTTGGAAACACCATATATTTT.